A single sample is the source of the 5 T cell receptor beta chains below, sequenced in a study of human T cells and chemical hapten exposure. One entry per CDR3 protein, called by TCRdb with MiXCR from the RACE reads. The sample carries about 260,000 distinct CDR3 sequences, approximately 8.6% recorded once. Time point defined: pre-sensitization, week 0. Indicated treatment: therapeutic diphenylcyclopropenone sensitization with weekly scalp DPC. This sample comprised whole blood, obtained in connection with sensitization to the hapten diphenylcyclopropenone (DPC). These receptors all come from a woman in her 40s with alopecia areata. Some clones in this sample may be carry-over from other donors' samples.

At least ten counts were recorded for this clonotype. The chain carries TRBV11-3 and TRBJ2-1, with 9 bases aligning to TRBD1. J lost 2 bases, V lost 7 bases, and 3 bases had no gene match. The V gene's germline CDR1 is SGHNT and CDR2 YENEEA. The CDR3 sequence is 14 residues long. The CDR3, as DNA: TGTGCCAGCAAGGGGACAGGGACCTACAATGAGCAGTTCTTC. It yields the protein CASKGTGTYNEQFF.

CDR3: CASSVPTGGETQYF. Here the CDR3 DNA reads TGTGCCAGCAGCGTACCCACAGGGGGTGAGACCCAGTACTTC. V gene TRBV7-9 combines with J gene TRBJ2-5; 8 nucleotides agree with TRBD1. This CDR3 contains 14 residues. From germline, CDR1 is SEHNR and CDR2 FQNEAQ (reference sequence). Trimming took 5 bases from V and 5 from J; bases not matched to a gene: 7.

This clonotype has only a few counts. The V gene is TRBV6-2 or TRBV6-3, the J gene TRBJ1-2; D is uncertain. CDR3 length equals 14 residues. From germline, CDR1 is MNHEY and CDR2 SVGEGT. V was clipped by 4 bases and J by 4 bases, with 13 bases between them. The CDR3 nucleotides read TGTGCCAGCAGTTTGGCGTCAGGTAGCTATGGCTACACCTTC. As protein: CASSLASGSYGYTF.

This clonotype was seen at least ten times. V is TRBV29-1 and J is TRBJ1-2, with D perhaps matching TRBD1 (5 bases). The CDR3 has 14 residues. CDR1 and CDR2 (germline): SQVTM, ANQGSEA. V lost 7 bases, J lost 2 bases, and 17 bases lay in between. The CDR3 reads CSALGTGANYGYTF. The DNA for the CDR3 is TGCAGCGCTTTGGGGACGGGAGCGAACTATGGCTACACCTTC.

The chain links TRBV3-1 to TRBJ2-7; no clear D gene. Trimming took off 1 base at V and 6 bases at J, with 7 bases between the two ends. Germline V CDR1 and CDR2: LGHDT, YNNKEL (reference sequence). The CDR3 totals 12 residues. CDR3 loop: CASSQANSEQYF. The CDR3 DNA reads TGTGCCAGCAGCCAAGCGAACAGCGAGCAGTACTTC.